This T cell receptor beta chain was sequenced for a study of CD8 T cells in ankylosing spondylitis. There are a few counts of this clonotype. Antigen specificity is unknown. Preparation of TCR beta libraries was done by quantitative 5'-RACE with molecular barcodes. TCRdb redid the calling of the 5' RACE reads with MiXCR, one entry per CDR3 protein. The repertoire consists of approximately 350,000 distinct CDR3 sequences, with 20% to 25% occurring once and the leading ten covering about an eighth. Study findings and constraints: Seemingly distinctive of ankylosing spondylitis blood was a TCR beta motif formed by eight highly homologous variants. The study looked at matched synovial fluid samples from ankylosing spondylitis patients. Disease-linked clones were reported to be significantly enriched there. Peripheral blood held disease-linked clones only at relatively low frequency, and these were CD8+.

The CDR3 runs to 14 residues. V lost 2 bases, J lost 0 bases, and 8 bases lay in between. Germline assignment: CDR1 SGHAT and CDR2 FQDESV (reference sequence). The V gene is TRBV11-1, the J gene TRBJ2-7; D gene ambiguous. Sequencing input: blood, either unsorted or a sorted T cell fraction (not recorded which). The sequence was obtained from a male donor with ankylosing spondylitis or in good health (not recorded which). Here the CDR3 reads CASSLSAGSYEQYF. CDR3 coding DNA: TGTGCCAGCAGCTTATCGGCAGGCTCCTACGAGCAGTACTTC.